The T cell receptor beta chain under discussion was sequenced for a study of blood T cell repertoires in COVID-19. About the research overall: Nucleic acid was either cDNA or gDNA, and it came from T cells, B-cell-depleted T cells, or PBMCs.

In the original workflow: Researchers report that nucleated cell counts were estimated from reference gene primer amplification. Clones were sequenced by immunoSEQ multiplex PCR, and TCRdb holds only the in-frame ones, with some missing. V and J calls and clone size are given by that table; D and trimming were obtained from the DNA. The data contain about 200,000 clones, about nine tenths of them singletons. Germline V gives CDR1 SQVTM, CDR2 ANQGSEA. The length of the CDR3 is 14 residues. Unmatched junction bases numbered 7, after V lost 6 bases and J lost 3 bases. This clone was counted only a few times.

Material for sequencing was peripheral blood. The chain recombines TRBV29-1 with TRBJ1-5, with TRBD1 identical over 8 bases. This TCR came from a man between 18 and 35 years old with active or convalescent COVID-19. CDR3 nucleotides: TGCAGCGTCCGGACAGGGAAGAACAATCAGCCCCAGCATTTT. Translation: CSVRTGKNNQPQHF.